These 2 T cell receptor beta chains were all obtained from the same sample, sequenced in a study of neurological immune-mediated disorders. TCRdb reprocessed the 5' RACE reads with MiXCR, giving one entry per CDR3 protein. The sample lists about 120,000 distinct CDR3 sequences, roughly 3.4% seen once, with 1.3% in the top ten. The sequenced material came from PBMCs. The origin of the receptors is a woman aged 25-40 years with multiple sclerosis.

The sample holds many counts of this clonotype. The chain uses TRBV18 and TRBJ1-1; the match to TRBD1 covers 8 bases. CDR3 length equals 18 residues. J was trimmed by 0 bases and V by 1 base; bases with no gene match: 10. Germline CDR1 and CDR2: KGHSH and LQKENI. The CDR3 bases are TGTGCCAGCTCACCACTCGGGACAGGAGGTCCGATGAACACTGAAGCTTTCTTT. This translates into CASSPLGTGGPMNTEAFF.

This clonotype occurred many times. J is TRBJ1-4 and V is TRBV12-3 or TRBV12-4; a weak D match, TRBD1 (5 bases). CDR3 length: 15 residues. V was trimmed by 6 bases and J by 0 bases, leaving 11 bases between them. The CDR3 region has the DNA TGTGCCAGCAGCGGTCGAGGGGCAACTAATGAAAAACTGTTTTTT. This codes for CASSGRGATNEKLFF.